The clone carrying this T cell receptor (beta chain) came up many times. The antigen is unknown. The sample originates from a study of neurological immune-mediated disorders. Synthesis of cDNA was carried out by template-switch 5'RACE. The reaction used 10-nucleotide random UMIs. Each CDR3 protein is one row after TCRdb ran MiXCR on the 5' RACE reads. The repertoire holds around 50,000 distinct CDR3 sequences, approximately 16% seen once, with approximately 4% in the top ten. Study observations and caveats: HTLV-1-associated myelopathy displayed the greatest TCR clonal expansion, and multiple sclerosis exhibited the smallest, lower than that of healthy controls.

Serving as healthy controls were blood bank volunteers based in Maryland, USA. CDR1 and CDR2 (germline): SGHTA, FQGTGA. V lost 6 bases to trimming and J lost 5 bases, with 5 bases between them. This CDR3 has 11 amino acids. The rearrangement links TRBV7-3 to TRBJ2-1; D is unclear. The receptor comes from a man in his 60s in good health. The specimen was PBMCs. The CDR3 is CASRQNNEQFF. DNA of the CDR3: TGTGCCAGCAGACAAAACAATGAGCAGTTCTTC.